Listed below are T cell receptor beta chains from one sample, sequenced in a study of T cells after posttransplantation cyclophosphamide. The repertoire was sequenced with immunoSEQ multiplex PCR; TCRdb's copy has only in-frame clones and lacks some. The table records about 2,800 clones, 62% of them present only once. Here the sequenced sample was PBMCs, taken 30 days after allogeneic stem cell transplant with posttransplant cyclophosphamide. All receptors derive from a male patient over 55 who received an allogeneic stem cell transplant from a related donor and was CMV-positive. Some T cells may be supplied by the graft donor. CDR3s include the opening cysteine and the closing phenylalanine or tryptophan. The D gene is left open where the match is weak.

J: TRBJ2-1; D: NA; V: TRBV11-3; length: 14; CDR3: CASSLYGGSNEQFF
J: TRBJ1-5; D: NA; V: TRBV6-5; length: 14; CDR3: CASSYSGKSQPQHF
J: TRBJ2-7; D: TRBD2; V: TRBV7-9; length: 15; CDR3: CASSLGTSLSYEQYF
J: TRBJ1-2; D: TRBD1; V: TRBV28; length: 12; CDR3: CASTLTGDGYTF
J: TRBJ1-5; D: NA; V: TRBV7-8; length: 15; CDR3: CASSPNAGTQQPQHF
J: TRBJ1-5; D: NA; V: TRBV2; length: 13; CDR3: CASRPQGREPQHF
J: TRBJ1-6; D: NA; V: TRBV6-5; length: 15; CDR3: CASSYSGRGGDPLHF
J: TRBJ1-1; D: NA; V: TRBV15; length: 15; CDR3: CATSRGQVLNTEAFF
J: TRBJ2-5; D: TRBD1; V: TRBV7-7; length: 15; CDR3: CASSLDRGGGETQYF
J: TRBJ2-1; D: NA; V: TRBV5-1; length: 14; CDR3: CASSREVSYNEQFF
J: TRBJ1-4; D: NA; V: TRBV21-1; length: 18; CDR3: CASMDRESPSVTNEKLFF
J: TRBJ2-1; D: NA; V: TRBV27; length: 14; CDR3: CASSNHRLGRQQFF
J: TRBJ2-7; D: NA; V: TRBV5-7; length: 12; CDR3: CASSLDRHEQYF
J: TRBJ1-1; D: NA; V: TRBV18; length: 15; CDR3: CASSSAGRQNTEAFF
J: TRBJ2-5; D: TRBD2; V: TRBV4-1; length: 15; CDR3: CASSQGTSGKETQYF
J: TRBJ2-5; D: TRBD2; V: TRBV2; length: 17; CDR3: CASSEALLAGEQETQYF
J: TRBJ1-4; D: NA; V: TRBV29-1; length: 13; CDR3: CSVQPSPGEKLFF
J: TRBJ1-4; D: NA; V: TRBV6-1; length: 13; CDR3: CASSALTGEKLFF
J: NA; D: NA; V: TRBV5-4; length: 16; CDR3: CASSPGGRETKNIQYF
J: TRBJ1-4; D: TRBD1; V: TRBV5-1; length: 14; CDR3: CASSPGTGSEKLFF
J: TRBJ1-3; D: NA; V: TRBV4-2; length: 15; CDR3: CASSQERAFRNTIYF
J: TRBJ1-3; D: NA; V: TRBV10-3; length: 17; CDR3: CAISALSLKKSGNTIYF
J: TRBJ2-5; D: NA; V: TRBV5-1; length: 14; CDR3: CASSLTGHQETQYF
J: TRBJ1-4; D: NA; V: TRBV4-1; length: 15; CDR3: CASSRRVGGIEKLFF
J: TRBJ2-2; D: NA; V: TRBV4-3; length: 17; CDR3: CASSQAFNLVRPGELFF
J: TRBJ2-2; D: NA; V: TRBV7-1; length: 16; CDR3: CASSTTGDTNTGELFF
J: TRBJ1-4; D: NA; V: TRBV5-6; length: 16; CDR3: CASSFGAAATNEKLFF
J: TRBJ2-4; D: NA; V: TRBV7-9; length: 13; CDR3: CASSVPGPNIQYF
J: TRBJ1-5; D: NA; V: TRBV19; length: 14; CDR3: CASSIQAGNQPQHF
J: TRBJ2-5; D: NA; V: TRBV7-2; length: 11; CDR3: CAKSEGETQYF
J: TRBJ1-4; D: NA; V: TRBV2; length: 13; CDR3: CASSYRVTEKLFF
J: TRBJ1-1; D: TRBD1; V: TRBV10-3; length: 14; CDR3: CATGAGDRTTEAFF